This entry lists 10 T cell receptor beta chains sequenced from one sample in a study of shared clonotypes between healthy human individuals. Clones were sequenced by immunoSEQ multiplex PCR, and TCRdb holds only the in-frame ones, with some missing. The table has under 2,500,000 clones, 95% seen once. Sequenced sample: naive CD4+ T cells sorted from blood. Subset reported: CD45RA+ positively selected. The receptors were sampled from a man aged 18 to 35 in good health.

This clone was counted once. The chain is built from TRBV10-1 and TRBJ2-2; TRBD1 is a possible D gene (6 bases). This CDR3 region has 13 residues. Germline values: CDR1 WNHNN, CDR2 SYGVQD (reference sequence). V lost 6 bases, J lost 5 bases, and 10 bases lay in between. This CDR3 reads CASSLQGTGELFF. As DNA, the CDR3 is TGCGCCAGCAGCCTCCAGGGGACCGGGGAGCTGTTTTTT.

The genes are TRBV10-2 and TRBJ2-5; maybe TRBD2 (6 bases). Trimming took 6 bases from V and 5 from J, leaving 13 bases between them. Per germline, CDR1 WSHSY and CDR2 SAAADI. This CDR3 spans 13 amino acids. CDR3 DNA sequence: TGCGCCAGCAGGGGCGGAGGAGGGGAGACCCAGTACTTC. Its protein is CASRGGGGETQYF.

J is TRBJ2-7 and V is TRBV2; TRBD1 aligns across 7 bases. The CDR3 covers 11 residues. Germline assignment: CDR1 SNHLY and CDR2 FYNNEI. The junction had 5 bases not matched to a gene; V was cut back by 8 bases and J by 7 bases. The CDR3: CASGQVTEQYF. DNA of the CDR3: TGTGCCAGCGGACAGGTGACGGAGCAGTACTTC.

This chain uses TRBV9 with TRBJ2-2, with TRBD2 matching 13 bases. The CDR3 runs to 16 residues. J was trimmed by 7 bases and V by 4 bases; bases with no gene match: 7. Germline V gene data show CDR1 as SGDLS and CDR2 as YYNGEE. The CDR3 coding sequence is TGTGCCAGCAGCCCCCGACTAGCGGGAGGCGGCGGGGAGCTGTTTTTT. This codes for CASSPRLAGGGGELFF. Full variable domain (outside the CDR3, taken from reference TRBV9 and TRBJ2-2): DSGVTQTPKHLITATGQRVTLRCSPRSGDLSVYWYQQSLDQGLQFLIQYYNGEERAKGNILERFSAQQFPDLHSELNLSSLELGDSALYFCASSPRLAGGGGELFFGEGSRLTVL.

This chain connects TRBV2 to TRBJ2-7; maybe TRBD1 (6 bases). V lost 4 bases to trimming and J lost 2 bases, with 15 bases between them. The CDR3 totals 15 residues. The V gene's germline CDR1 is SNHLY and CDR2 FYNNEI. CDR3 DNA sequence: TGTGCCAGCAGTGGGGGGACAAAGCTTCCCTACGAGCAGTACTTC. Protein product: CASSGGTKLPYEQYF. Full variable domain (outside the CDR3, taken from reference TRBV2 and TRBJ2-7): EPEVTQTPSHQVTQMGQEVILRCVPISNHLYFYWYRQILGQKVEFLVSFYNNEISEKSEIFDDQFSVERPDGSNFTLKIRSTKLEDSAMYFCASSGGTKLPYEQYFGPGTRLTVT.

The chain carries TRBV19 and TRBJ2-5; 8 bases line up with TRBD1. The CDR3 sequence is 16 residues long. CDR1 LNHDA and CDR2 SQIVND come from the germline V gene (reference sequence). The J segment lost 1 base and the V segment lost 4 bases, leaving 8 bases of the junction unmatched. CDR3 protein: CASSRVTGVPQETQYF. The CDR3 DNA reads as TGTGCCAGTAGTAGGGTGACAGGGGTACCCCAAGAGACCCAGTACTTC.

This clone is a singleton in its sample. This rearrangement joins TRBV7-9 to TRBJ1-5; perhaps TRBD1 as D (6 bases). The CDR3 extends over 16 amino acids. Germline CDR1 SEHNR, CDR2 FQNEAQ (reference sequence). Trimming cost V 3 bases and J 3 bases, with 15 bases left between them. The CDR3 DNA reads as TGTGCCAGCAGCTTCGGGGTTACAGGGATCAATCAGCCCCAGCATTTT. This codes for CASSFGVTGINQPQHF.

The V call is TRBV6-6, the J call TRBJ2-7, with a weak D call TRBD2 (5 bases). Trimming took 4 bases from V and 0 from J, leaving 13 bases between them. The CDR3 totals 15 residues. The germline V gene encodes CDR1 MNHNY and CDR2 SVGAGI (reference sequence). CDR3 residues: CASSSLAEVSYEQYF. CDR3 DNA sequence: TGTGCCAGCAGTTCCCTGGCGGAGGTCTCCTACGAGCAGTACTTC.

In this sample, this clone turned up once. One end of the junction fails to match germline, which may point to a read error. V is TRBV28 and J is TRBJ1-2; 10 nucleotides line up with TRBD1. CDR1 MDHEN and CDR2 SYDVKM come from the germline V gene. The CDR3 contains 13 residues. The CDR3 sequence: CASSLSGQGNLSF. The CDR3 DNA is TGTGCCAGCAGTTTATCGGGACAGGGGAACCTCTCCTTC.

This chain uses TRBV5-1 with TRBJ2-3; D is undetermined. Trimming took 4 bases from V and 0 from J, leaving 15 bases between them. The CDR3 is 16 amino acids. The V gene's germline CDR1 is SGHRS and CDR2 YFSETQ. The DNA for the CDR3 is TGCGCCAGCAGCCCAGGTGTGGGGTTTAGCACAGATACGCAGTATTTT. This encodes CASSPGVGFSTDTQYF.